The rows below give T cell receptor beta chains drawn from one sample of a study of cytomegalovirus exposure and HLA in healthy donors. Profiling relied on immunoSEQ multiplex PCR, and the TCRdb table lists in-frame clones only, not all of them. Here the sample spans about 240,000 clones, roughly 82% being singletons. The specimen sequenced was PBMCs. Receptor source: a woman aged 40 to 55 in good health and CMV-seropositive. Both conserved end residues are part of each CDR3. Where a row states a size, it is once, few, many or the class of an expanded clone; other rows omit it.

clone_size cdr3_length j_call v_call cdr3_aa
NA 11 TRBJ2-3 TRBV20-1 CSAAPGGTQYF
NA 12 TRBJ1-4 TRBV19 CASRQDNEKLFF
NA 15 TRBJ2-3 TRBV28 CASSAPGLYTDTQYF
NA 14 TRBJ2-7 TRBV5-6 CASFRLAELYEQYF
NA 14 TRBJ2-4 TRBV29-1 CSVDAGAGQNIQYF
NA 14 TRBJ2-1 TRBV11-2 CASSFSGTSGSVFF
once 14 TRBJ2-5 TRBV5-5 CASSLSPSQETQYF
NA 13 TRBJ2-1 TRBV2 CASTLTGRNGQFF
NA 13 TRBJ2-3 TRBV18 CASSFREADTQYF
NA 12 TRBJ1-3 TRBV12-5 CASGLVGQAIYF
NA 16 TRBJ1-1 TRBV5-4 CASSLGLTGGFTEAFF
NA 14 TRBJ1-2 TRBV9 CASSVDQGYYGYTF
NA 14 TRBJ2-2 TRBV27 CASSFAAGTGELFF
NA 13 TRBJ1-2 TRBV28 CASSSTGDYGYTF
NA 10 TRBJ1-1 TRBV30 CAWSRVEAFF
NA 11 TRBJ1-1 TRBV29-1 CSVRDTTEAFF
few 13 NA TRBV7-9 CASSPGETYEQYF
NA 13 TRBJ2-7 TRBV27 CASSLGLAREQYF
NA 10 TRBJ1-2 TRBV9 CASSALYYTF
NA 15 TRBJ2-7 TRBV5-1 CASSLGLAGGDEQYF
NA 14 TRBJ1-1 TRBV5-1 CASSLFQGGTEAFF
NA 17 TRBJ1-3 TRBV15 CATSKPYGGNAGNTIYF
NA 12 TRBJ1-1 TRBV11-3 CASSSGVSWAFF
NA 14 TRBJ2-1 TRBV11-2 CASSSYTSLNEQFF
NA 13 TRBJ2-7 TRBV7-2 CASSAGQTYEQYF
NA 13 TRBJ2-5 TRBV18 CASSPRGQETQYF
NA 15 TRBJ2-1 TRBV5-1 CASSLDSDSYNEQFF